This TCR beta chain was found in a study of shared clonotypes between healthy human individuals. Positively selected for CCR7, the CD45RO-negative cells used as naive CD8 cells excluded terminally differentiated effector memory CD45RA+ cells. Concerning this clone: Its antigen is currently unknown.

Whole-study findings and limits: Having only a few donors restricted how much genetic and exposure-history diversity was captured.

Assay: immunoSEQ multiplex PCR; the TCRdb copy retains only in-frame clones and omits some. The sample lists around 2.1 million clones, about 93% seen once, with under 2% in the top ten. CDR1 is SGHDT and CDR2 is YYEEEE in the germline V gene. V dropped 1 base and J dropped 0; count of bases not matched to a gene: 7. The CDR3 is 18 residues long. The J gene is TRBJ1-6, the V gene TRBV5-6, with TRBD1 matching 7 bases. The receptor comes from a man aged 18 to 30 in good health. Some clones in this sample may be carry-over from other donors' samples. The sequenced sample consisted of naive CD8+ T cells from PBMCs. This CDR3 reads CASSLRGQSSSYNSPLHF. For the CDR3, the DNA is TGTGCCAGCAGCTTGAGGGGACAGTCGAGCTCCTATAATTCACCCCTCCACTTT.